The 26 T cell receptor beta chains reported below all come from one sample, sequenced in a study of blood T cell repertoires in COVID-19. Profiling relied on immunoSEQ multiplex PCR, and the TCRdb table lists in-frame clones only, not all of them. The profile covers 65,000 to 90,000 clones, with approximately 90% appearing a single time and about 7% taken by the ten largest. What was sequenced was peripheral blood. The origin of the receptors is a woman aged 80 or over with acute or convalescent COVID-19.

The rearrangement links TRBV25-1 to TRBJ1-5; 8 nucleotides match TRBD1. In germline, CDR1 is MGHDK, CDR2 SYGVNS. The CDR3 has 15 residues. With 8 bases clipped from V and 3 bases from J, the junction kept 9 bases outside the gene matches. The CDR3 spells CASAPTGASNQPQHF. The CDR3 DNA follows: TGTGCCAGCGCACCGACAGGGGCCTCCAATCAGCCCCAGCATTTT.

This chain connects TRBV29-1 to TRBJ1-1, with TRBD1 matching 7 bases. Germline CDR1 SQVTM, CDR2 ANQGSEA. The V gene end was trimmed by 2 bases and the J gene end by 6 bases; junction bases not matched to a gene: 9. CDR3 length: 14 amino acids. The CDR3: CSVESRWQGAEAFF. DNA of the CDR3: TGCAGCGTTGAATCCCGCTGGCAGGGGGCTGAAGCTTTCTTT.

This clone was detected only once. V gene TRBV29-1 combines with J gene TRBJ2-7, with D possibly TRBD2 on 6 matching bases. From germline, CDR1 is SQVTM and CDR2 ANQGSEA. The CDR3 totals 12 residues. Trimming cost V 8 bases and J 7 bases, with 18 bases left between them. In nucleotides, the CDR3 is TGCAGCCACTTGGGGGACTCGGGAGAGCAGTACTTC. This encodes CSHLGDSGEQYF.

The rearrangement links TRBV19 to TRBJ2-2; D may be TRBD1 (6 bases). With 3 bases removed from V and 7 bases from J, the gap between germline ends came to 12 bases. The CDR3 extends over 14 amino acids. The V gene's germline CDR1 is LNHDA and CDR2 SQIVND (reference sequence). The CDR3 coding sequence is TGTGCCAGTAGTATGACAGGAGGTTTCGGGGAGCTGTTTTTT. Amino acids: CASSMTGGFGELFF.

J is TRBJ2-1 and V is TRBV24-1; 11 bases match TRBD1. Germline lookup yields CDR1 KGHDR and CDR2 SFDVKD. This CDR3 comprises 13 residues. With 5 bases clipped from V and 9 bases from J, the junction kept 2 bases outside the gene matches. CDR3 loop: CATSGTGGTEQFF. The CDR3 DNA follows: TGTGCCACCAGTGGGACAGGGGGCACTGAGCAGTTCTTC.

The J gene is TRBJ2-3, the V gene TRBV4-1; a possible D gene is TRBD2 (5 bases). Trimming stripped 3 bases from V and 0 bases from J, with 16 bases between. The CDR3 has 17 residues. Germline V lookup: CDR1 MGHRA, CDR2 YSYEKL. In DNA form, the CDR3 reads TGCGCCAGCAGCCATAACCCTAGCTTTACTAGCACAGATACGCAGTATTTT. Translated, it gives CASSHNPSFTSTDTQYF.

The chain combines TRBV6-5 with TRBJ2-7; 8 nucleotides align to TRBD1. This CDR3 spans 13 amino acids. Germline lookup yields CDR1 MNHEY and CDR2 SVGAGI. The J segment lost 5 bases and the V segment lost 5 bases, leaving 5 bases of the junction unmatched. For the CDR3, the DNA is TGTGCCAGCAGTCTAGACAGGGGCCACGAGCAGTACTTC. Its protein product is CASSLDRGHEQYF.

This clone occurred once. The CDR3 loop is CATSDSNGGEAFF. CDR3 nucleotides: TGTGCCACCAGTGATTCAAACGGGGGGGAAGCTTTCTTT. The chain has TRBV24-1 and TRBJ1-1; a weak D match, TRBD1 (5 bases). Trimming took off 2 bases at V and 8 bases at J, with 11 bases between the two ends. The CDR3 is 13 amino acids. Germline V gives CDR1 KGHDR, CDR2 SFDVKD.

The chain is built from TRBV3-1 (or the pseudogene TRBV3-2) and TRBJ1-3; TRBD1 matches 7 bases. Germline lookup yields CDR1 LGHDT and CDR2 YNNKEL (reference sequence). This CDR3 has 15 residues. The junction had 2 bases not matched to a gene; V was cut back by 0 bases and J by 3 bases. The CDR3 loop reads CASSQDSGGGNTIYF. The CDR3 coding sequence is TGTGCCAGCAGCCAAGACTCAGGGGGTGGAAACACCATATATTTT.

This rearrangement joins TRBV3-1 (or the pseudogene TRBV3-2) to TRBJ1-5; D might be TRBD1 (6 bases). Deletions cut 3 bases from V and 6 bases from J, with 18 bases between. CDR1 and CDR2 (germline): LGHDT, YNNKEL (reference sequence). The CDR3 is 16 amino acids. The CDR3 DNA reads as TGTGCCAGCAGCCAGAGAGGGAGGGGGGTAGGTCAGCCCCAGCATTTT. It yields the protein CASSQRGRGVGQPQHF.

V is TRBV5-1 and J is TRBJ2-2; 7 bases match TRBD2. Germline CDR1 is SGHRS and CDR2 is YFSETQ. This CDR3 is 15 amino acids long. Trimming took 0 bases from V and 1 from J; bases not matched to a gene: 0. The CDR3 DNA sequence: TGCGCCAGCAGCTTGGCGGGGGGGAACACCGGGGAGCTGTTTTTT. This sequence encodes CASSLAGGNTGELFF.

The J gene is TRBJ2-5, the V gene TRBV6-5; D not resolved. CDR1 and CDR2 from the germline V gene are MNHEY and SVGAGI. With 6 bases removed from V and 7 bases from J, the gap between germline ends came to 12 bases. The CDR3 is 12 residues long. The CDR3 nucleotides read TGTGCCAGCAGCTCAGTGAGAGGGACCCAGTACTTC. Amino acid sequence: CASSSVRGTQYF.

The J gene is TRBJ2-1, the V gene TRBV5-1; TRBD2 aligns across 7 bases. CDR1 and CDR2 from the germline V gene are SGHRS and YFSETQ. CDR3 length: 13 residues. V lost 5 bases and J lost 8; bases outside the gene matches: 7. The CDR3 protein is CASRLGRVDEQFF. In DNA form, the CDR3 reads TGCGCCAGCAGGCTGGGGAGGGTGGATGAGCAGTTCTTC.

The V call is TRBV27, the J call TRBJ1-1; 10 bases map to TRBD1. This CDR3 is built from 14 residues. The V and J ends lost 5 bases and 5 bases, in that order; junction bases with no gene match: 5. Germline V gene sequence: CDR1 MNHEY, CDR2 SMNVEV (reference sequence). The CDR3 DNA sequence: TGTGCCAGCAGTCAGACAGGGGGCAGGACTGAAGCTTTCTTT. Its translation: CASSQTGGRTEAFF.

With regard to this clone: One junction end disagrees with the germline gene, perhaps due to a read error. The chain recombines TRBV5-3 with TRBJ2-1; D is unclear. TRBV5-3 is an open reading frame, and its role is uncertain. The length of the CDR3 is 9 residues. DNA of the CDR3: TGTGCCAGAAGCCCTGAGGAGTTCTTC. It yields the protein CARSPEEFF.

The rearrangement joins TRBV10-2 to TRBJ1-3; 9 positions agree with TRBD1. The CDR3 has 15 residues. In germline, CDR1 is WSHSY, CDR2 SAAADI. The junction had 8 bases not matched to a gene; V was cut back by 7 bases and J by 4 bases. CDR3 loop: CASTGQGRMGNTIYF. The DNA of the CDR3 is TGCGCCAGCACTGGACAGGGGCGAATGGGAAACACCATATATTTT.

The CDR3: CASSLSRDRGYDGYTF. CDR3 nucleotides: TGTGCCAGCAGCTTAAGCCGGGACAGGGGTTATGATGGCTACACCTTC. This chain uses TRBV7-3 with TRBJ1-2; 10 positions agree with TRBD1. Unmatched junction bases numbered 8, after V lost 1 base and J lost 6 bases. CDR3 length: 16 residues. Germline CDR1 is SGHTA and CDR2 is FQGTGA. Based on the CDR3 plus reference TRBV7-3 and TRBJ1-2, the full variable domain is GAGVSQTPSNKVTEKGKYVELRCDPISGHTALYWYRQSLGQGPEFLIYFQGTGAADDSGLPNDRFFAVRPEGSVSTLKIQRTERGDSAVYLCASSLSRDRGYDGYTFGSGTRLTVV.

The rearrangement uses TRBV29-1 and TRBJ2-7, with D perhaps TRBD1 (6 bases). Germline V lookup: CDR1 SQVTM, CDR2 ANQGSEA. Trimming cost V 2 bases and J 1 base, with 9 bases left between them. This CDR3 spans 13 amino acids. The CDR3: CSVEIRGSYEQYF. As DNA, the CDR3 is TGCAGCGTTGAAATTAGGGGGTCCTACGAGCAGTACTTC.

CDR3 residues: CASSRGTGAPSPLHF. Written as DNA, the CDR3 is TGTGCCAGCAGCCGGGGGACAGGGGCACCTTCACCCCTCCACTTT. This rearrangement joins TRBV6-5 to TRBJ1-6, with TRBD1 identical over 10 bases. CDR1 and CDR2 from the germline V gene are MNHEY and SVGAGI. V gave up 6 bases and J gave up 9 bases; unmatched junction bases: 8. The CDR3 extends over 15 amino acids.

The V call is TRBV7-9, the J call TRBJ2-7; 9 positions match TRBD2. Germline CDR1 and CDR2: SEHNR and FQNEAQ (reference sequence). The CDR3 sequence is 15 residues long. V shed 5 bases, J shed 0 bases, and the junction held 5 bases outside the gene matches. The CDR3 is CASSGASGVSYEQYF. The CDR3 DNA sequence: TGTGCCAGCAGCGGGGCTAGCGGGGTCTCCTACGAGCAGTACTTC.

V and J are TRBV18 and TRBJ1-4, with a tentative D call TRBD1 (5 bases). The CDR3 is 13 amino acids. V shed 5 bases and J shed 3 bases, with 7 bases lying between them. Germline lookup yields CDR1 KGHSH and CDR2 LQKENI. This CDR3 reads CASSGAANEKLFF. CDR3 in DNA: TGTGCCAGCTCAGGGGCAGCTAATGAAAAACTGTTTTTT.

The CDR3 region has the DNA TGTGCCAGCTCTCGACAGGGACTCTCCTACGAGCAGTACTTC. It yields the protein CASSRQGLSYEQYF. The chain links TRBV18 to TRBJ2-7; weak D call: TRBD1 (7 bases). The germline CDR1 and CDR2 sequences are KGHSH and LQKENI. The V gene lost 6 bases and the J gene lost 0 bases, with 12 bases spanning the gap. The CDR3 spans 14 residues.

This clone was counted a few times. The V gene is TRBV5-1, the J gene TRBJ2-3, with D tentatively TRBD1 (6 bases). The CDR3 loop spans 18 amino acids. The V gene lost 4 bases and the J gene lost 5 bases, with 26 bases spanning the gap. The germline CDR1 and CDR2 sequences are SGHRS and YFSETQ. The CDR3: CASSPYSGTSVARDTQYF. CDR3 sequence (DNA): TGCGCCAGCAGCCCCTACTCCGGGACATCTGTCGCGAGAGATACGCAGTATTTT.

To note about this clone: Within the sample, other DNA sequences also encode this same CDR3. This chain joins TRBV18 and TRBJ1-1; D perhaps matches TRBD1 (6 bases). CDR1 KGHSH and CDR2 LQKENI come from the germline V gene. The CDR3 totals 13 residues. Trimming removed 3 bases from V and 1 base from J, with 6 bases in between. CDR3 sequence reads: CASSPGQNTEAFF. The CDR3 DNA follows: TGTGCCAGCTCACCGGGACAGAACACTGAAGCTTTCTTT.

The table lists this clone with a count of one. The chain joins TRBV3-1 (or the pseudogene TRBV3-2) to TRBJ2-3, with D possibly TRBD2 on 5 matching bases. Trimming cost V 1 base and J 4 bases, with 18 bases left between them. Per germline, CDR1 LGHDT and CDR2 YNNKEL (reference sequence). The length of the CDR3 is 17 residues. This chain's CDR3 is CASSQALSLGAADTQYF. In DNA form, the CDR3 reads TGTGCCAGCAGCCAAGCCCTGTCCCTGGGAGCAGCAGATACGCAGTATTTT.

The rearrangement links TRBV15 to TRBJ1-6, with 8 positions matching TRBD1. Germline V gene sequence: CDR1 LNHNV, CDR2 YYDKDF (reference sequence). This CDR3 comprises 16 residues. V was clipped by 1 base and J by 5 bases; unmatched bases: 4. The CDR3 loop reads CATSRAGGFDNSPLHF. CDR3 in DNA: TGTGCCACCAGCAGAGCAGGGGGCTTCGATAATTCACCCCTCCACTTT.